This T cell receptor beta chain was captured in a study of blood T cell repertoires in COVID-19. In the study overall: Samples representing acute and convalescent COVID-19 were sourced from the United States, Italy and Spain.

Deletions cut 5 bases from V and 3 bases from J, with 5 bases between. The germline V gene has CDR1 SNHLY and CDR2 FYNNEI. The CDR3 spans 12 residues. Methods used by the authors: Amplifying reference gene primers gave estimates of nucleated cell counts. TCRdb keeps only in-frame clones here, not all; method: immunoSEQ multiplex PCR. V and J calls and clone size come straight from that table; D and trimming were deduced from the DNA. The sample has 150,000 to 200,000 clones, roughly four fifths seen once; the top ten hold more than 9.5%. The receptor was isolated from a man aged 55 to 70 with active or convalescent COVID-19. The specimen was peripheral blood. The chain has TRBV2 and TRBJ1-5; no clear D gene. This chain's CDR3 is CASSSFNQPQHF. The CDR3 coding sequence is TGTGCCAGCAGTTCATTCAATCAGCCCCAGCATTTT.